This TCR beta chain was obtained from a study of regulatory T cells in long-lasting Graves disease. Time point defined: newly diagnosed GD, antithyroid drugs for less than 3 months. PBMC-extracted RNA yielded the TCR library. Collection of peripheral blood (nine milliliters) was done using EDTA tubes. Assembly of TCR beta libraries relied on iRepertoire HTBI primers together with Arm-PCR of CDR3 regions. In TCRdb, the multiplex PCR reads were re-called with MiXCR into one record per CDR3 protein. Of some 600,000 distinct CDR3 sequences listed, about 16% are singletons. The sample holds a few counts of this clonotype. V shed 0 bases and J 4 bases; nucleotides not matched to a gene: 9. The length of the CDR3 is 17 residues. The germline V gene encodes CDR1 SGHRS and CDR2 YFSETQ. These same records also appear under a second study, on T cells in Graves' hyperthyroidism and ophthalmopathy.

This specimen consisted of peripheral blood mononuclear cells (PBMCs), obtained at new diagnosis, from a patient treated with antithyroid drugs. The J gene is TRBJ2-3, the V gene TRBV5-1; 9 bases fit TRBD2. This TCR was sampled from a man aged 18 to 30 with Graves disease. This CDR3 reads CASSLAWGGRASDTQYF. CDR3 in DNA: TGCGCCAGCAGCTTGGCCTGGGGCGGGAGGGCCTCAGATACGCAGTATTTT.